This T cell receptor (beta chain) was identified during a study of blood T cell repertoires in COVID-19. Turning to the study itself: The United States, Italy and Spain supplied acute and convalescent COVID-19 samples.

TCRdb's copy holds only in-frame clones and misses some; the assay was immunoSEQ multiplex PCR. Here the sample spans approximately 120,000 clones, about 80% being singletons. The V and J ends lost 0 bases and 4 bases, in that order; junction bases with no gene match: 6. Germline V gene sequence: CDR1 SGHRS, CDR2 YFSETQ. The CDR3 covers 15 residues. The genes are TRBV5-1 and TRBJ2-5; 7 bases fit TRBD2. The receptor was isolated from a man aged 55 to 70 with acute or convalescent COVID-19. Sequenced: peripheral blood. Here the CDR3 reads CASSLVAGEGETQYF. The DNA of the CDR3 is TGCGCCAGCAGCTTGGTGGCGGGAGAGGGAGAGACCCAGTACTTC.